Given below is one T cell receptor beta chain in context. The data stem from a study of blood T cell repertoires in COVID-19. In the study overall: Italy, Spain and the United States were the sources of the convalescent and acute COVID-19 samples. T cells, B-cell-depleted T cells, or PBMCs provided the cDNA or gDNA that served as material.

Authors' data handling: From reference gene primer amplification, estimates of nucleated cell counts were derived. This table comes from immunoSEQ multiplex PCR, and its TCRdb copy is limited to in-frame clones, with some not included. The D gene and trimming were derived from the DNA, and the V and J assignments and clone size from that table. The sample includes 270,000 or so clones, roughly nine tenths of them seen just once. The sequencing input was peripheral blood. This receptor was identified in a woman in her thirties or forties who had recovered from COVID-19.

CDR3 coding DNA: TGTGCCTGGAGAGCAGGCAATGAGCAGTTCTTC. Its translation: CAWRAGNEQFF. The chain couples TRBV30 to TRBJ2-1; no definite D call. The CDR3 extends over 11 amino acids. From germline, CDR1 is GTSNPN and CDR2 SVGIG (reference sequence). V gave up 3 bases and J gave up 6 bases, with 6 bases separating them.